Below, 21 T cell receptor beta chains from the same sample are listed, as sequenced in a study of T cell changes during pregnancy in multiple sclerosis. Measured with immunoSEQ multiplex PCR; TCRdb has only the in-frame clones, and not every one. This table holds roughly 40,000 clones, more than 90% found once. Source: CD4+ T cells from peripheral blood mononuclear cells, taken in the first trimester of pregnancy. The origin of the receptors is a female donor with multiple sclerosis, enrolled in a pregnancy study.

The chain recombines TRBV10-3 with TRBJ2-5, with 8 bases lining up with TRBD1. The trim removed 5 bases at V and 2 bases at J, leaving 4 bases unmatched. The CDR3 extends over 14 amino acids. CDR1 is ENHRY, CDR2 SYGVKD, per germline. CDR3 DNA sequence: TGTGCCATCAGTTTCGGGACAGGACAAGAGACCCAGTACTTC. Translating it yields CAISFGTGQETQYF.

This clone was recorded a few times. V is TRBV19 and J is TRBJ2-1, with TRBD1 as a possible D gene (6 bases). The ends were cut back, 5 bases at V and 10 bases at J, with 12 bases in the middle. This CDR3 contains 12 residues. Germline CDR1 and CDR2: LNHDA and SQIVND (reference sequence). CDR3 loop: CASSETRGEQFF. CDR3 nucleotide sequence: TGTGCCAGTAGTGAAACTAGGGGGGAGCAGTTCTTC.

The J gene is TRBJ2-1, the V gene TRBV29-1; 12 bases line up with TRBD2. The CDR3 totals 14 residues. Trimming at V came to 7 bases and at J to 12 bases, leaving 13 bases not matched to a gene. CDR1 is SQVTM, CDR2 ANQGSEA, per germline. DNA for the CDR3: TGCAGCGGCACCTCCGGACTAGCGGGAAGCGGGCAGTTCTTC. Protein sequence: CSGTSGLAGSGQFF.

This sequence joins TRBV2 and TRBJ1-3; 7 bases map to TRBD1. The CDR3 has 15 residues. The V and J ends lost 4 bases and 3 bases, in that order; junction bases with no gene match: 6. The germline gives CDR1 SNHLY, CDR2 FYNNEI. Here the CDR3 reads CASSVRQGGGNTIYF. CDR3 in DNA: TGTGCCAGCAGTGTGAGACAGGGAGGTGGAAACACCATATATTTT.

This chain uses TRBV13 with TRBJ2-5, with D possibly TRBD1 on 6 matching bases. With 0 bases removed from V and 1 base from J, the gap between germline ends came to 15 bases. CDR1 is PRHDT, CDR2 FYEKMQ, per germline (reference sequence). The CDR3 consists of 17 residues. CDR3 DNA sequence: TGTGCCAGCAGCTTAGGCCGAAGGGGACAAATCCAAGAGACCCAGTACTTC. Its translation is CASSLGRRGQIQETQYF.

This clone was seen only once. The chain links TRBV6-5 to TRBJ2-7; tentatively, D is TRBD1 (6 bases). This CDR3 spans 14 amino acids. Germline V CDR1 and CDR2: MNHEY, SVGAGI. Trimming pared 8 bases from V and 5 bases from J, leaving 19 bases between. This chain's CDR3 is CASRRDPRGHEQYF. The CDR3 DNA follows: TGTGCCAGCCGTCGGGACCCCAGGGGCCACGAGCAGTACTTC.

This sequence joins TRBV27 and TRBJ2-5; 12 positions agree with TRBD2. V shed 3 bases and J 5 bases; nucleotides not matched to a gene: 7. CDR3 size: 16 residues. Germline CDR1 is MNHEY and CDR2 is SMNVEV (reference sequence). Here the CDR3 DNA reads TGTGCCAGCAGTTTCAGGACTAGCGGGATTCGGGAGACCCAGTACTTC. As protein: CASSFRTSGIRETQYF.

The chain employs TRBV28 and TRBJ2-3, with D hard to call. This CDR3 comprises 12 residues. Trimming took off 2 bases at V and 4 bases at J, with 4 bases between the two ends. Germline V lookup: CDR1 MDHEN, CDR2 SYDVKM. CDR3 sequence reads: CASSLLPDTQYF. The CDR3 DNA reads TGTGCCAGCAGTTTACTCCCAGATACGCAGTATTTT.

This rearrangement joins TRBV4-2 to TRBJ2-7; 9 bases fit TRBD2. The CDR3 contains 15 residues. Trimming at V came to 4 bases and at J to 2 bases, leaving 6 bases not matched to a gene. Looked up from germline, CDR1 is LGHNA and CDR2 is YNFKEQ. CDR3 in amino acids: CASSRELAGTYEQYF. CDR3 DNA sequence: TGTGCCAGCAGCCGAGAGCTAGCGGGAACCTACGAGCAGTACTTC.

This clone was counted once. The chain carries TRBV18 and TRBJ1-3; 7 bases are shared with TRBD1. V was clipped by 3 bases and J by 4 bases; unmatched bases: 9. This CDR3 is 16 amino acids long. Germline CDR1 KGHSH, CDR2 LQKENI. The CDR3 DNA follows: TGTGCCAGCTCACCGGTCAACAGGGGTGGAGGAAACACCATATATTTT. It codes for CASSPVNRGGGNTIYF.

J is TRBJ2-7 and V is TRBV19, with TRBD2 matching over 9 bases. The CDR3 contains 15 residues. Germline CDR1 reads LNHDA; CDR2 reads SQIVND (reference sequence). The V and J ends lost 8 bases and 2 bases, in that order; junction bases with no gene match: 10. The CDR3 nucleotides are TGTGCCAGTCGCCCCAGGGGACTAGCTACCTACGAGCAGTACTTC. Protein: CASRPRGLATYEQYF.

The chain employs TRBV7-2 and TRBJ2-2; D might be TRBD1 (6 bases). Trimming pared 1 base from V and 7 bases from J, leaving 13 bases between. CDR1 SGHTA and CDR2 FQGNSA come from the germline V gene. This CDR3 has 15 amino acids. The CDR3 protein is CASSLELIGGGELFF. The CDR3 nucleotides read TGTGCCAGCAGCTTAGAATTAATAGGGGGCGGGGAGCTGTTTTTT.

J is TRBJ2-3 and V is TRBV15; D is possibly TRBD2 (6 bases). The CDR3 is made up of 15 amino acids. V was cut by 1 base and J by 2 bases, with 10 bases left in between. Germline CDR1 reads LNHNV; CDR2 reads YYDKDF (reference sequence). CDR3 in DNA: TGTGCCACCAGCAGAGGGGACTCCTCCACAGATACGCAGTATTTT. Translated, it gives CATSRGDSSTDTQYF. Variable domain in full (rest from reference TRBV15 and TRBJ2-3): DAMVIQNPRYQVTQFGKPVTLSCSQTLNHNVMYWYQQKSSQAPKLLFHYYDKDFNNEADTPDNFQSRRPNTSFCFLDIRSPGLGDTAMYLCATSRGDSSTDTQYFGPGTRLTVL.

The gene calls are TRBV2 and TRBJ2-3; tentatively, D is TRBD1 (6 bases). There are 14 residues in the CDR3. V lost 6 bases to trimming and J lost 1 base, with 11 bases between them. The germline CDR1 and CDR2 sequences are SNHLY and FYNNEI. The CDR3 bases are TGTGCCAGCAGGACAGGTTTAGGCACAGATACGCAGTATTTT. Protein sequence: CASRTGLGTDTQYF.

The CDR3 here is CASSQGAPRNEQFF. The CDR3, as DNA: TGCGCCAGCAGCCAGGGCGCGCCTCGGAATGAGCAGTTCTTC. The chain has TRBV4-3 and TRBJ2-1; D not resolved. Germline loops: CDR1 LGHNA, CDR2 YSLEER. CDR3 length: 14 amino acids. V was pared by 3 bases and J by 7 bases, with 13 bases between.

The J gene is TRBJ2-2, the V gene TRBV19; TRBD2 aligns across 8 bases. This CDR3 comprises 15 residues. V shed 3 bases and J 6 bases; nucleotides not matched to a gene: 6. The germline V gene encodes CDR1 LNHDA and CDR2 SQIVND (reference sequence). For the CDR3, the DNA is TGTGCCAGTAGTATCCCAGCGGGAGTGGCCGGGGAGCTGTTTTTT. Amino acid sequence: CASSIPAGVAGELFF.

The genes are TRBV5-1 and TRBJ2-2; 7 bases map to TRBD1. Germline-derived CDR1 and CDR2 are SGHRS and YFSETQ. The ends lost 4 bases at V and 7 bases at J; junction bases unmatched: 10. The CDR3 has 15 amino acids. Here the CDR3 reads CASSQTGNTHGELFF. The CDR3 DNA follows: TGCGCCAGCAGCCAGACAGGGAACACCCACGGGGAGCTGTTTTTT.

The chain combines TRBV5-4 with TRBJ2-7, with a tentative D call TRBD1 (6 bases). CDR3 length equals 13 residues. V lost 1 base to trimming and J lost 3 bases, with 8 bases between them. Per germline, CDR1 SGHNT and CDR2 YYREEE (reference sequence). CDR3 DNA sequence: TGTGCCAGCAGCTTGAGGGACAACTACGAGCAGTACTTC. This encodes CASSLRDNYEQYF.

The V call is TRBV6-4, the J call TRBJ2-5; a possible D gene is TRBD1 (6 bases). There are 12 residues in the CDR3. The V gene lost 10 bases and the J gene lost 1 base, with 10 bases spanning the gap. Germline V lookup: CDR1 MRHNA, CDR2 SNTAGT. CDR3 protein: CANGTTQETQYF. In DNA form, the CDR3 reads TGTGCCAACGGGACAACCCAAGAGACCCAGTACTTC.

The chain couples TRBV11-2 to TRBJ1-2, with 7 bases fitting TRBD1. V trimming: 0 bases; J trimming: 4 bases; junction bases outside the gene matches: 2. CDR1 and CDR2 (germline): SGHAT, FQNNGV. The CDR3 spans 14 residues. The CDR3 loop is CASSLDQGGYGYTF. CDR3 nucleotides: TGTGCCAGCAGCTTAGATCAGGGGGGCTATGGCTACACCTTC.

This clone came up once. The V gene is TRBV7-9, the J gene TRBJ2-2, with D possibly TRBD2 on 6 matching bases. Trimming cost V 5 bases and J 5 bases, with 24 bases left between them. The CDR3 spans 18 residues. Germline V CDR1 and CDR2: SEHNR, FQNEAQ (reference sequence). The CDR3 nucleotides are TGTGCCAGCAGCCCCAATCTACGGGGGACCACCTCTACCGGGGAGCTGTTTTTT. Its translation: CASSPNLRGTTSTGELFF.